What follows describes a single TCR beta chain. Germline-derived CDR1 and CDR2 are SGHNT and YYREEE (reference sequence). CDR3 length equals 19 residues. V shed 4 bases, J shed 0 bases, and the junction held 11 bases outside the gene matches. Study processing details: Amplified reference gene primers provided the basis for estimating nucleated cell counts. The data were produced by immunoSEQ multiplex PCR, yet TCRdb's version contains in-frame clones alone and is incomplete. The V and J calls and clone size were taken over from that table, and D and trimming were inferred from the DNA. Of fewer than 250,000 clones in the sample, 83% were seen once. This specimen belongs to a study of blood T cell repertoires in COVID-19. Study details: The analysed material was cDNA or gDNA that came from T cells, B-cell-depleted T cells, or PBMCs.

Exposed enrollees had met someone with a PCR-confirmed or clinician-diagnosed COVID-19 case at some point within the 2 weeks before study entry. This chain connects TRBV5-4 to TRBJ2-4, with 12 positions matching TRBD1. The sequence came from a woman aged 40 to 50 who had been exposed to COVID-19. Sequencing input: PBMCs or T cells enriched from blood (not recorded which). The CDR3 region is CASSPAGTGGVLAKNIQYF. The CDR3, as DNA: TGTGCCAGCAGCCCCGCCGGGACAGGGGGCGTACTAGCCAAAAACATTCAGTACTTC.